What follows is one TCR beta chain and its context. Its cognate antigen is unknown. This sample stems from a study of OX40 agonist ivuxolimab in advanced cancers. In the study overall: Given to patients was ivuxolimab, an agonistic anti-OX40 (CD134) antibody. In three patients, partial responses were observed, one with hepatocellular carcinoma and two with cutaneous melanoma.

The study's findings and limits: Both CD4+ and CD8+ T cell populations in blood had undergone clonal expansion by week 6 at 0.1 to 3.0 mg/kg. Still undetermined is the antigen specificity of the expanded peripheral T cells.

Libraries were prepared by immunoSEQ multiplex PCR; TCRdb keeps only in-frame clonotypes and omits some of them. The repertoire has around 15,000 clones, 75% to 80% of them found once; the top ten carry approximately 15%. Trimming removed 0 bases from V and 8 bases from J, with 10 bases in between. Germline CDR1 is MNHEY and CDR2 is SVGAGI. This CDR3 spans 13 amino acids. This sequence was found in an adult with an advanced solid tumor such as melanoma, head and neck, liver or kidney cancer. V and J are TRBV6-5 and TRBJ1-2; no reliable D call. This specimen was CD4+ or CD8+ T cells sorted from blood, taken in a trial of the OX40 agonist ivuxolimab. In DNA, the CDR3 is TGTGCCAGCAGTTACTCCAGGACCCGAGGCTACACCTTC. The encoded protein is CASSYSRTRGYTF.